The 8 T cell receptor beta chains presented below share a single source sample, sequenced in a study of blood T cell repertoires in COVID-19. Sequencing used immunoSEQ multiplex PCR; TCRdb keeps in-frame clones, though not all of them. The table has 200,000 to 250,000 clones, more than 75% seen once. Sequencing was done on a sample of peripheral blood. The receptors were sampled from a human donor in a cohort sampled during active COVID-19.

The chain joins TRBV3-1 (or the pseudogene TRBV3-2) to TRBJ2-2; the match to TRBD1 covers 9 bases. This CDR3 has 15 residues. Germline loops: CDR1 LGHDT, CDR2 YNNKEL (reference sequence). J gave up 5 bases and V 5 bases, and 6 bases lay outside the gene matches. CDR3 nucleotide sequence: TGTGCCAGCAGCGTCCGGGACAGGGAGACCGGGGAGCTGTTTTTT. It codes for CASSVRDRETGELFF.

The rearrangement links TRBV19 to TRBJ1-3; possibly TRBD1 for D (6 bases). In germline, CDR1 is LNHDA, CDR2 SQIVND (reference sequence). The CDR3 consists of 14 residues. With 7 bases removed from V and 3 bases from J, the gap between germline ends came to 13 bases. CDR3 sequence: CASIDRSIGNTIYF. In nucleotides, the CDR3 is TGTGCCAGTATTGACAGGAGCATTGGAAACACCATATATTTT.

This rearrangement joins TRBV4-2 to TRBJ1-4; D is unresolved. The V gene's germline CDR1 is LGHNA and CDR2 YNFKEQ. Trimming cost V 4 bases and J 6 bases, with 9 bases left between them. The CDR3 is 13 residues long. The CDR3 DNA sequence: TGTGCCAGCAGCCTCACGGTAGATGAAAAACTGTTTTTT. Encoded protein: CASSLTVDEKLFF.

CDR3 DNA: TGCAGCGTTGAAATCACAGGGCCGGGCTACACCTTC. As protein: CSVEITGPGYTF. The chain is built from TRBV29-1 and TRBJ1-2, with D tentatively TRBD1 (6 bases). Germline CDR1 reads SQVTM; CDR2 reads ANQGSEA. V was shortened by 2 bases and J by 8 bases, with 12 bases between the two germline ends. The CDR3 is 12 amino acids.

The chain joins TRBV9 to TRBJ2-1, with a possible D match to TRBD2 (7 bases). This CDR3 region has 14 residues. Germline V gene lookup returns CDR1 SGDLS and CDR2 YYNGEE. V lost 1 base to trimming and J lost 9 bases, with 14 bases between them. CDR3 DNA: TGTGCCAGCAGCGTAATAGGGGGGGCTCGTGAGCAGTTCTTC. Its translation is CASSVIGGAREQFF.

This clone was counted only a few times. The chain employs TRBV7-3 and TRBJ1-1; D unclear. Between the trimmed V and J ends, which lost 2 bases and 8 bases, there was a span of 12 bases. Germline lookup yields CDR1 SGHTA and CDR2 FQGTGA. There are 13 residues in the CDR3. CDR3 in DNA: TGTGCCAGCAGCTTATGGGAGGGTGAAGAAGCTTTCTTT. Its translation: CASSLWEGEEAFF.

The rearrangement links TRBV12-5 to TRBJ2-5; 11 bases are shared with TRBD2. Germline loops: CDR1 LGHNT, CDR2 FRNRAP. CDR3 length: 15 residues. Losses at the gene ends were 2 bases for V and 5 bases for J; bases not matched to a gene: 4. CDR3 loop: CASGLSGLAGETQYF. The CDR3 nucleotides are TGTGCTAGTGGTTTGTCAGGACTAGCGGGTGAGACCCAGTACTTC.

There are a few counts of this clone. The rearrangement uses TRBV9 and TRBJ2-1; TRBD2 matches 10 bases. CDR3 length: 16 amino acids. V was pared by 2 bases and J by 1 base, with 3 bases of the junction left unmatched. From germline, CDR1 is SGDLS and CDR2 YYNGEE. The DNA of the CDR3 is TGTGCCAGCAGCGTTAGCGGGGGGACTTCCTACAATGAGCAGTTCTTC. Translating it yields CASSVSGGTSYNEQFF.